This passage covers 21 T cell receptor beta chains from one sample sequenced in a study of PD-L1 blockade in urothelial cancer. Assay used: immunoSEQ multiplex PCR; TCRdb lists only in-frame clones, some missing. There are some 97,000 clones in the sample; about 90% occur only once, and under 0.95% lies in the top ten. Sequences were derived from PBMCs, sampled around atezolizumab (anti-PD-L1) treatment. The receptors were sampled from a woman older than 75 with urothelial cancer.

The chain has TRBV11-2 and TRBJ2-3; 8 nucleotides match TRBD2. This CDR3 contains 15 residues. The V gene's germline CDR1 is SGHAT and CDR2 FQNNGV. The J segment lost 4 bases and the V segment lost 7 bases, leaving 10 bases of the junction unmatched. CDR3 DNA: TGTGCCAGCACCCTCGGCGGGAGGCCGGCAGATACGCAGTATTTT. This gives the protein CASTLGGRPADTQYF.

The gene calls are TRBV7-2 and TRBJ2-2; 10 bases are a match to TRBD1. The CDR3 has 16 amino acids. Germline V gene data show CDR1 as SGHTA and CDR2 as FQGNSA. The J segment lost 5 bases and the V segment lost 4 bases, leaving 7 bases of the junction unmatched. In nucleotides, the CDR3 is TGTGCCAGCAGCTCGCTGACAGGGGGCAATACCGGGGAGCTGTTTTTT. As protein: CASSSLTGGNTGELFF.

The CDR3 loop is CANQGGSDTEAFF. The DNA for the CDR3 is TGTGCCAACCAGGGAGGGTCGGACACTGAAGCTTTCTTT. The rearrangement links TRBV28 to TRBJ1-1, with D possibly TRBD1 on 5 matching bases. With 10 bases removed from V and 3 bases from J, the gap between germline ends came to 15 bases. CDR3 length: 13 residues. Germline CDR1 reads MDHEN; CDR2 reads SYDVKM.

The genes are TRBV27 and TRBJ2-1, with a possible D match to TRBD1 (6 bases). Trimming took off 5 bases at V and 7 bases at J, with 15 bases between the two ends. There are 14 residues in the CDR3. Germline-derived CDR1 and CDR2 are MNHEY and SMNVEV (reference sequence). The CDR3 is CASSPLGGLNEQFF. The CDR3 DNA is TGTGCCAGCAGTCCCCTTGGGGGCCTGAATGAGCAGTTCTTC.

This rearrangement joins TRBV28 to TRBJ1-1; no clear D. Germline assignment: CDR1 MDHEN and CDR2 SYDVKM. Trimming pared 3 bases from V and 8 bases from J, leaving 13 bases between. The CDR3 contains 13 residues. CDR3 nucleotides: TGTGCCAGCAGTTTCCGGGTATCGTCAGAAGCTTTCTTT. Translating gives CASSFRVSSEAFF.

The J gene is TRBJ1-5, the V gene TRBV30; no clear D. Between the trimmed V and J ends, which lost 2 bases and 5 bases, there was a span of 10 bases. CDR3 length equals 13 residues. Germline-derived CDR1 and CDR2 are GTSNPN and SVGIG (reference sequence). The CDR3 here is CAWSLTYDQPQHF. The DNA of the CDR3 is TGTGCCTGGAGTCTGACTTATGATCAGCCCCAGCATTTT.

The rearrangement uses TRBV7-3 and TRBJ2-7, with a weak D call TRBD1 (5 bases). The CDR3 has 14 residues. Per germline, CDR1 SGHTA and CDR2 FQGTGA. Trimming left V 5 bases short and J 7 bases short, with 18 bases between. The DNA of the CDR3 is TGTGCCAGCAGCGAGGACACCCCGCCCGCGGAGCAGTACTTC. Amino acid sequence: CASSEDTPPAEQYF.

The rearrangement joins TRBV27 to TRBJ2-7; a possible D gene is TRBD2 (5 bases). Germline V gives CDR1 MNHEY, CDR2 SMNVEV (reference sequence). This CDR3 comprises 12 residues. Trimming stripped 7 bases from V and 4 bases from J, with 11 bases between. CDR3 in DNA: TGTGCCAGCACGGGAAACCATTACGAGCAGTACTTC. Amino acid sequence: CASTGNHYEQYF.

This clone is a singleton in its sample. In nucleotides, the CDR3 is TGTGCCAGCAGCTTTGTTGGGACAGGGAAAACTCAGCCCCAGCATTTT. It codes for CASSFVGTGKTQPQHF. The V call is TRBV5-8, the J call TRBJ1-5, with 9 nucleotides matching TRBD1. Germline V gene data show CDR1 as SGHTS and CDR2 as YDEGEE. This CDR3 contains 16 residues. Trimming removed 2 bases from V and 6 bases from J; junction bases left unmatched: 9.

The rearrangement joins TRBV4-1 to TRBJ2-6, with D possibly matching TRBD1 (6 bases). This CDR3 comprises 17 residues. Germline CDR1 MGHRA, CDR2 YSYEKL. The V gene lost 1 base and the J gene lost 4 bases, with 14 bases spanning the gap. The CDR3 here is CASSQVESGTGANVLTF. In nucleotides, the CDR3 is TGCGCCAGCAGCCAAGTTGAGTCCGGGACAGGGGCCAACGTCCTGACTTTC.

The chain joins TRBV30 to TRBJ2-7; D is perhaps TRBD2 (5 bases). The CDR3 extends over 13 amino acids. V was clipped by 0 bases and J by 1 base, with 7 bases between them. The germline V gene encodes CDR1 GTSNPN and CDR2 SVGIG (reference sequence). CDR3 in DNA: TGTGCCTGGAGTGTAGGACTTTCCTACGAGCAGTACTTC. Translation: CAWSVGLSYEQYF.

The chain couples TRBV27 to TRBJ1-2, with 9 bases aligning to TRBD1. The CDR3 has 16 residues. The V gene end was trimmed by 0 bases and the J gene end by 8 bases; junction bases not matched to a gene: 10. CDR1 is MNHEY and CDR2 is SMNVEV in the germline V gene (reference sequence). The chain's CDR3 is CASSLSGGQGIGGYTF. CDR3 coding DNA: TGTGCCAGCAGTTTATCTGGGGGACAGGGAATTGGCGGCTACACCTTC.

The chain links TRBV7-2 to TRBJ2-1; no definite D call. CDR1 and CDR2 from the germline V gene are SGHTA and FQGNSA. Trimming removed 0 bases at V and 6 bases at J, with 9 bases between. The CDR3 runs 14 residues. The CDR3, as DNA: TGTGCCAGCAGCTTAGCGGGCCGGATCAATGAGCAGTTCTTC. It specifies CASSLAGRINEQFF.

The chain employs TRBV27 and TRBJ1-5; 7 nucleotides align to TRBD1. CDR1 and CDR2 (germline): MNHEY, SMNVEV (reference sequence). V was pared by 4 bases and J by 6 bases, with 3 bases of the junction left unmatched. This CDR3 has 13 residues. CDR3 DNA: TGTGCCAGCAGTTCATACAGGGGTCAGCCCCAGCATTTT. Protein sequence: CASSSYRGQPQHF.

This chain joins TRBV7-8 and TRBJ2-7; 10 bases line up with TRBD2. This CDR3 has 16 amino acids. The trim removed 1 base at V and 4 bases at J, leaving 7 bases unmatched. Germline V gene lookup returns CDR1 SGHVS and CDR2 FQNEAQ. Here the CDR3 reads CASSLGSSGSPYEQYF. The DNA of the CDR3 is TGTGCCAGCAGCTTAGGGTCTAGCGGGAGTCCTTACGAGCAGTACTTC.

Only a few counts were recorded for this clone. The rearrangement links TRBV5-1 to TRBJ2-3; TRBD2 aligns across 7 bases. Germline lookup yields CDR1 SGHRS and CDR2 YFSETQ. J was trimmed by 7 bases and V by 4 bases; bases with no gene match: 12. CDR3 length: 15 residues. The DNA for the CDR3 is TGCGCCAGCAGCATAGACGGGGCGGGAGTAAATACGCAGTATTTT. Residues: CASSIDGAGVNTQYF. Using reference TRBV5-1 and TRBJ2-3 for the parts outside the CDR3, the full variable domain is KAGVTQTPRYLIKTRGQQVTLSCSPISGHRSVSWYQQTPGQGLQFLFEYFSETQRNKGNFPGRFSGRQFSNSRSEMNVSTLELGDSALYLCASSIDGAGVNTQYFGPGTRLTVL.

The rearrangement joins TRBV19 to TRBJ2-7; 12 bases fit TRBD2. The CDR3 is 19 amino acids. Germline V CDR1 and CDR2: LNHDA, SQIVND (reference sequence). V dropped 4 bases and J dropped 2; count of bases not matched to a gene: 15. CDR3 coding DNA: TGTGCCAGTAGTACCGGTGGACTAGCGGGGTTAAGAGGGGCCTACGAGCAGTACTTC. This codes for CASSTGGLAGLRGAYEQYF.

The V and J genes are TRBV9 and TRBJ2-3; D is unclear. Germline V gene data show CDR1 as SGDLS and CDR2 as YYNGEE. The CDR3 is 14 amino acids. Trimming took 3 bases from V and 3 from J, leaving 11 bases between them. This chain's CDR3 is CASSGDPGTDTQYF. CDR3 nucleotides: TGTGCCAGCAGCGGAGACCCCGGGACAGATACGCAGTATTTT.

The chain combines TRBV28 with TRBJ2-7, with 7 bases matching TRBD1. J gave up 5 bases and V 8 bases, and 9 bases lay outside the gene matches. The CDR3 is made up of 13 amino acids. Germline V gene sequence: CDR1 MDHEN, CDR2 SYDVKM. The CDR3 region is CASVLEGANEQYF. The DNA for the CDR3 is TGTGCCAGCGTCTTAGAGGGGGCCAACGAGCAGTACTTC.

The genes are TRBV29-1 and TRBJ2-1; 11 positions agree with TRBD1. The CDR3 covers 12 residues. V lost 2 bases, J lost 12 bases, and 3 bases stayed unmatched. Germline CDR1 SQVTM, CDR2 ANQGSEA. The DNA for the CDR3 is TGCAGCGTTGAATGGGACAGGGGGGTGCAGTTCTTC. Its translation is CSVEWDRGVQFF.

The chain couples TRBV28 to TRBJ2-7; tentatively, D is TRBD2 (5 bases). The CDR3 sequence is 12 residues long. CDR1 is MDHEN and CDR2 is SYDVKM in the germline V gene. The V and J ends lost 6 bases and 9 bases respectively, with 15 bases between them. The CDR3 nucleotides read TGTGCCAGCAGGGCACTTGCGAGGGTGCAGTACTTC. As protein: CASRALARVQYF.